This T cell receptor (beta chain) was recorded in a study of CD8 T cells in ankylosing spondylitis (TCRdb year 2017). As for the study more broadly: T cell receptor beta repertoires were profiled in healthy donors and ankylosing spondylitis patients so that disease-linked TCR variants could be found. The full study cohort comprised around 25 ankylosing spondylitis patients and approximately 100 healthy donors. Peripheral blood was sampled, and synovial fluid was additionally collected from ankylosing spondylitis patients. General study outcomes and caveats: A TCR beta motif of about eight highly homologous amino acid variants appeared characteristic of blood from ankylosing spondylitis patients. The disease-linked clones had a CD8+ phenotype and were found at relatively low frequencies in peripheral blood. Some of the motif variants had been reported before in the synovial fluid and blood of reactive arthritis patients, a finding that suggests common disease-initiation mechanisms. Significant enrichment of the disease-linked clones was reported in matched synovial fluid samples from ankylosing spondylitis patients.

Data came from an Illumina HiSeq 2500. TCR beta libraries were prepared by quantitative 5'-RACE with molecular barcodes. The paper's data handling went like this. Disease-linked TCR variants were identified with a new computational method built on a probabilistic model of VDJ rearrangement. In TCRdb, the public reads were trimmed at Q25 with fastp and aligned with MiXCR, with productive beta chains retained. CDR3 protein duplicates are merged, each entry listing the most common genes and DNA. The V and J calls follow TCRdb's processing rather than the paper's. For this sample there are roughly 42,000 distinct CDR3 sequences; approximately 2.6% appear just once. The top ten hold under 6% of the sample. There are many counts of this clonotype. Its antigen target is currently unknown. Base qualities are not provided; no much larger clone lies one nucleotide away. From the cysteine through the phenylalanine, the CDR3 covers 13 amino acids. Just CDR3 DNA is preserved here, 39 bases in frame from base 1. Trimming takes 0 bases from V and 10 bases from J, and the germline ends sit 11 bases apart. According to the germline V gene, CDR1 reads SGDLS and CDR2 reads YYNGEE.

This TCR was recovered from a male donor with ankylosing spondylitis or in good health (not recorded which). Sequencing input: blood, either unsorted or a sorted T cell fraction (not recorded which). The chain links TRBV9 with TRBJ2-1; there is no confident call for the D gene. DNA sequence: TGTGCCAGCAGCGTAGGGGCCAGCCGCGAGCAGTTCTTC. Translation gives CASSVGASREQFF.